The present T cell receptor beta chain was sequenced within a study of vaccination and CD4 T cells after COVID-19. Study information: The BNT162b2 or mRNA-1273 vaccine was given to participants in two doses. In culture, cells were exposed to overlapping spike peptides from SARS-CoV-2, HCoV-NL63, HCoV-OC43 and HCoV-229E.

The CDR3 sequence is 15 residues long. The V and J ends lost 3 bases and 0 bases, in that order; junction bases with no gene match: 4. The germline V gene has CDR1 SGHVS and CDR2 FQNEAQ. Cultured CD4+ T-cell DNA underwent Oncomine TCR Beta short-read sequencing. Using its own MiXCR run on the PCR reads, TCRdb lists one record per CDR3 protein. The sample comprises around 20,000 distinct CDR3 sequences, about 61% of which are singletons, and around 7.3% rests with the top ten. Worth noting for this clonotype: Its antigen is not identified.

The treatment denotes: roughly 10-day PBMC culture with coronavirus spike peptide pools or control peptides (ViraFEST assay). This chain links TRBV7-8 with TRBJ1-1, with 7 bases fitting TRBD1. The TCR sequence derives from a human donor who had recovered from COVID-19. Sequencing used CD4+ T cells from blood, cultured in vitro. The DNA for the CDR3 is TGTGCCAGCAGCTTCTCGAGGGGGCTGAACACTGAAGCTTTCTTT. Its translation: CASSFSRGLNTEAFF.